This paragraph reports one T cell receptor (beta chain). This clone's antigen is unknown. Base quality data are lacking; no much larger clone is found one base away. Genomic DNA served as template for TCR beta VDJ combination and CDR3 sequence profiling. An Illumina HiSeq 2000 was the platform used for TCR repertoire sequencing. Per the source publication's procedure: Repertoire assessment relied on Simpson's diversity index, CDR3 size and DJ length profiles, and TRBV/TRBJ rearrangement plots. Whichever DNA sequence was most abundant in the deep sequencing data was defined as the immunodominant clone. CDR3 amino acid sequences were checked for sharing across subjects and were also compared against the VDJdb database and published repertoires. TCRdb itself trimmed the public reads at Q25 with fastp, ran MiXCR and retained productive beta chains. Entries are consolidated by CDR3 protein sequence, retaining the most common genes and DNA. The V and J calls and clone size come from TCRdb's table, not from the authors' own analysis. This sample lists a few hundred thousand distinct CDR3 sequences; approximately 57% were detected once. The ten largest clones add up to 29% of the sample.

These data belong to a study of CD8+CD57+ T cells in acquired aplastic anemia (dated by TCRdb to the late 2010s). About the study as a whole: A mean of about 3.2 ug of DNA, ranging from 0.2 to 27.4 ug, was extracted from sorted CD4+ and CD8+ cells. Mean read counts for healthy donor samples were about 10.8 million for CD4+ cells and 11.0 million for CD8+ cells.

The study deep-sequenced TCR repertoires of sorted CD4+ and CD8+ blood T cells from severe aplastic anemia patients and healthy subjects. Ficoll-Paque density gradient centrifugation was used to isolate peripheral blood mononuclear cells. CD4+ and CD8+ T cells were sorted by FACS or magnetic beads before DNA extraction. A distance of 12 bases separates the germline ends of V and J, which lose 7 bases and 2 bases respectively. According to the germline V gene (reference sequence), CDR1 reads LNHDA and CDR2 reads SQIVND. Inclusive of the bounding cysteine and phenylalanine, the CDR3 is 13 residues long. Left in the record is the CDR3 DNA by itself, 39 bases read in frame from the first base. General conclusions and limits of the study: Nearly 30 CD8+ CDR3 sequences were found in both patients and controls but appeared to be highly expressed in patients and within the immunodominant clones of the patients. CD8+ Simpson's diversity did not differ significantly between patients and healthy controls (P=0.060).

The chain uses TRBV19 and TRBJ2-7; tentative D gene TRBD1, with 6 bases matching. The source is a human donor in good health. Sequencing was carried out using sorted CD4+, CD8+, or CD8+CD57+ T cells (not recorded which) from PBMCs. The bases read TGTGCCAGTATCGGGGACAATCCCTACGAGCAGTACTTC. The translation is CASIGDNPYEQYF.